This TCR beta chain was recorded in a study of blood T cell repertoires in COVID-19. At the level of the study: The study drew acute and convalescent COVID-19 samples from the United States, Italy and Spain. From T cells, B-cell-depleted T cells, or PBMCs came the material, which was cDNA or gDNA.

Authors' methods: Estimation of nucleated cell counts was performed using reference gene primer amplification. The method was immunoSEQ multiplex PCR; TCRdb's version includes in-frame clones alone and lacks a portion of them. The V and J calls and the clone size are those of that table, but D and trimming were determined from the DNA. Altogether roughly 100,000 clones are present, about four fifths being singletons, with the ten largest covering 8.5% to 10%. The receptor was derived from a man in his forties with active or convalescent COVID-19. The specimen sequenced was peripheral blood.

The CDR3 DNA is TGTGCCAGCAGCTTGAGCGGGGGGACGTACGAGCAGTACTTC. Encoded protein: CASSLSGGTYEQYF. The chain combines TRBV11-1 with TRBJ2-7, with 9 bases lining up with TRBD2. V shed 3 bases and J 4 bases; nucleotides not matched to a gene: 4. Germline lookup yields CDR1 SGHAT and CDR2 FQDESV (reference sequence). CDR3 size: 14 residues.